This entry lists 22 T cell receptor beta chains sequenced from one sample in a study of coeliac disease. Assay used: immunoSEQ multiplex PCR; TCRdb lists only in-frame clones, some missing. The sample holds about 4,300 clones; 50% to 65% are singletons and the top ten take approximately 15%. Sequencing was performed on intraepithelial lymphocytes from the gut. These TCRs come from a human donor with active celiac disease.

The genes are TRBV5-4 and TRBJ2-1; weak D call: TRBD2 (7 bases). V was pared by 4 bases and J by 10 bases, with 12 bases between. The germline gives CDR1 SGHNT, CDR2 YYREEE (reference sequence). CDR3 length equals 12 residues. CDR3 sequence reads: CASSRGAEEQFF. CDR3 nucleotide sequence: TGTGCCAGCAGCCGGGGGGCCGAGGAGCAGTTCTTC.

This chain connects TRBV27 to TRBJ2-3; 12 positions match TRBD2. The J segment lost 4 bases and the V segment lost 2 bases, leaving 7 bases of the junction unmatched. Germline V gene data show CDR1 as MNHEY and CDR2 as SMNVEV (reference sequence). This CDR3 has 17 amino acids. The CDR3 bases are TGTGCCAGCAGTTTAGTGAAGGGACTAGCGGGCCCAGATACGCAGTATTTT. Its protein is CASSLVKGLAGPDTQYF.

The CDR3 region is CASSERQDLQPQHF. In DNA, the CDR3 is TGTGCCAGCAGTGAAAGACAGGACCTTCAGCCCCAGCATTTT. The J gene is TRBJ1-5, the V gene TRBV2; tentative D call: TRBD1 (6 bases). V lost 2 bases, J lost 6 bases, and 11 bases lay in between. The V gene's germline CDR1 is SNHLY and CDR2 FYNNEI. The CDR3 contains 14 residues.

The gene calls are TRBV28 and TRBJ1-1, with D tentatively TRBD1 (6 bases). This CDR3 spans 14 amino acids. Germline CDR1 and CDR2: MDHEN and SYDVKM. Trimming shortened V by 8 bases and J by 0 bases, and 13 bases separated the two germline ends. For the CDR3, the DNA is TGTGCCAGCGCCGGGGGGGCCCTGAACACTGAAGCTTTCTTT. As protein: CASAGGALNTEAFF.

The chain recombines TRBV6-5 with TRBJ2-7, with D tentatively TRBD2 (5 bases). Per the germline V gene, CDR1 is MNHEY and CDR2 is SVGAGI. Trimming took off 0 bases at V and 2 bases at J, with 14 bases between the two ends. CDR3 length: 16 residues. The CDR3 region is CASSYSGLSGAYEQYF. CDR3 coding DNA: TGTGCCAGCAGTTACTCTGGTCTAAGCGGAGCCTACGAGCAGTACTTC.

The genes are TRBV29-1 and TRBJ2-1, with TRBD2 matching 10 bases. Trimming took 3 bases from V and 7 from J; bases not matched to a gene: 9. CDR1 SQVTM and CDR2 ANQGSEA come from the germline V gene. The CDR3 is made up of 15 amino acids. The CDR3 is CSVEGSSGSMNEQFF. DNA for the CDR3: TGCAGCGTTGAGGGTTCTAGCGGGAGTATGAATGAGCAGTTCTTC.

The CDR3 here is CASSQEERSKETQYF. CDR3 nucleotide sequence: TGTGCCAGCAGCCAAGAGGAGCGGAGCAAAGAGACCCAGTACTTC. The chain uses TRBV4-2 and TRBJ2-5; possibly TRBD2 for D (5 bases). The germline CDR1 and CDR2 sequences are LGHNA and YNFKEQ. V was shortened by 0 bases and J by 3 bases, with 11 bases between the two germline ends. The CDR3 runs to 15 residues.

The chain has TRBV6-5 and TRBJ2-5; TRBD1 agrees at 8 bases. The CDR3 length is 12 residues. V lost 7 bases to trimming and J lost 4 bases; unmatched junction nucleotides: 2. Germline V lookup: CDR1 MNHEY, CDR2 SVGAGI. The CDR3: CASNGQGETQYF. CDR3 coding DNA: TGTGCCAGCAATGGACAGGGAGAGACCCAGTACTTC.

This clone was found a few times. The chain employs TRBV30 and TRBJ1-2, with a tentative D call TRBD1 (5 bases). V shed 7 bases and J shed 2 bases, with 11 bases lying between them. This CDR3 region has 12 residues. Per germline, CDR1 GTSNPN and CDR2 SVGIG (reference sequence). The CDR3 here is CAYQGENYGYTF. The DNA for the CDR3 is TGTGCCTATCAGGGTGAAAACTATGGCTACACCTTC.

The chain is built from TRBV7-9 and TRBJ2-3; D gene unclear. Trimming cost V 5 bases and J 8 bases, with 8 bases left between them. CDR3 length equals 11 residues. Per the germline V gene, CDR1 is SEHNR and CDR2 is FQNEAQ (reference sequence). The CDR3 nucleotides are TGTGCCAGCAGCCCCACCAGTACGCAGTATTTT. This translates into CASSPTSTQYF.

The chain joins TRBV7-7 to TRBJ2-3; tentative D call: TRBD2 (6 bases). V shed 5 bases and J shed 0 bases, with 9 bases lying between them. Germline CDR1 reads SSHAT; CDR2 reads FNYEAQ (reference sequence). The CDR3 sequence is 14 residues long. Here the CDR3 DNA reads TGTGCCAGCAGCCCGGGGGTTAGCACAGATACGCAGTATTTT. Translated, it gives CASSPGVSTDTQYF. Based on the CDR3 plus reference TRBV7-7 and TRBJ2-3, the full variable domain is GAGVSQSPRYKVTKRGQDVTLRCDPISSHATLYWYQQALGQGPEFLTYFNYEAQPDKSGLPSDRFSAERPEGSISTLTIQRTEQRDSAMYRCASSPGVSTDTQYFGPGTRLTVL.

This clone was counted a single time. This chain uses TRBV7-9 with TRBJ2-2; 13 bases line up with TRBD2. Germline assignment: CDR1 SEHNR and CDR2 FQNEAQ (reference sequence). V dropped 2 bases and J dropped 6; count of bases not matched to a gene: 6. The CDR3 length is 17 residues. Here the CDR3 DNA reads TGTGCCAGCAGCTTACTATTGGGACTAGCGGGACCCGGGGAGCTGTTTTTT. It codes for CASSLLLGLAGPGELFF.

This clone was seen more than once but under ten times. V and J are TRBV6-5 and TRBJ1-5; D is ambiguous. There are 14 residues in the CDR3. The germline gives CDR1 MNHEY, CDR2 SVGAGI. The V end lost 7 bases, the J end lost 2 bases, and 12 bases lay between the germline ends. The CDR3 spells CASTSGAGNQPQHF. CDR3 DNA: TGTGCCAGCACCTCTGGTGCGGGCAATCAGCCCCAGCATTTT.

The chain couples TRBV5-1 to TRBJ2-1; 8 bases align to TRBD2. The CDR3 runs to 18 residues. CDR1 and CDR2 (germline): SGHRS, YFSETQ. V dropped 0 bases and J dropped 4; count of bases not matched to a gene: 12. DNA for the CDR3: TGCGCCAGCAGCTTGGAGATCGGGTCGGGAGGGCGATACAATGAGCAGTTCTTC. Its translation: CASSLEIGSGGRYNEQFF.

This clone was counted between two and nine times. The genes are TRBV7-9 and TRBJ2-1, with TRBD2 matching over 7 bases. This CDR3 has 16 amino acids. Germline CDR1 is SEHNR and CDR2 is FQNEAQ (reference sequence). V dropped 2 bases and J dropped 5; count of bases not matched to a gene: 9. The CDR3 sequence is CASSLFSGLRNNEQFF. The DNA of the CDR3 is TGTGCCAGCAGCTTATTCTCGGGACTAAGAAACAATGAGCAGTTCTTC.

The chain combines TRBV6-4 with TRBJ2-1; 8 positions match TRBD2. V lost 3 bases, J lost 9 bases, and 13 bases stayed unmatched. This CDR3 spans 16 amino acids. CDR1 and CDR2 from the germline V gene are MRHNA and SNTAGT. The CDR3 bases are TGTGCCAGCAGTGAGCAGCCGGGGGGGGTTTCATCTGAGCAGTTCTTC. Amino acids: CASSEQPGGVSSEQFF.

This clone was counted between two and nine times. V and J are TRBV4-1 and TRBJ1-1, with a weak D call TRBD1 (5 bases). Germline assignment: CDR1 MGHRA and CDR2 YSYEKL. The CDR3 consists of 13 residues. The germline V and J ends were trimmed by 4 bases and 4 bases, with 10 bases remaining between them. The CDR3 sequence is CASSREGSTEAFF. The DNA for the CDR3 is TGCGCCAGCAGCCGGGAGGGGTCCACTGAAGCTTTCTTT.

The genes are TRBV6-5 and TRBJ2-7; 7 positions agree with TRBD2. V lost 7 bases and J lost 5; bases outside the gene matches: 11. CDR1 is MNHEY, CDR2 SVGAGI, per germline. This CDR3 spans 14 amino acids. DNA of the CDR3: TGTGCCAGCAATTCGCGGGAGCATTCCCACGAGCAGTACTTC. It encodes CASNSREHSHEQYF.

The chain couples TRBV4-2 to TRBJ2-1; 11 nucleotides match TRBD2. J gave up 7 bases and V 5 bases, and 7 bases lay outside the gene matches. The V gene's germline CDR1 is LGHNA and CDR2 YNFKEQ. The CDR3 sequence is 15 residues long. The CDR3 DNA is TGTGCCAGCAGCAATAGCGGGAGGGCCGTAAATGAGCAGTTCTTC. This translates into CASSNSGRAVNEQFF.

This chain links TRBV9 with TRBJ1-4; possibly TRBD1 for D (6 bases). CDR1 SGDLS and CDR2 YYNGEE come from the germline V gene. The CDR3 totals 16 residues. V was trimmed by 4 bases and J by 4 bases, leaving 17 bases between them. The CDR3, as DNA: TGTGCCAGCAGCCCCGGGGAGGGGGGAAGTAATGAAAAACTGTTTTTT. This codes for CASSPGEGGSNEKLFF.

J is TRBJ2-7 and V is TRBV19; D gene uncertain. The germline V and J ends were trimmed by 3 bases and 0 bases, with 15 bases remaining between them. The length of the CDR3 is 16 residues. Germline V gives CDR1 LNHDA, CDR2 SQIVND (reference sequence). In nucleotides, the CDR3 is TGTGCCAGTAGTATGTACAGCAACACGGACTCCTACGAGCAGTACTTC. It translates to CASSMYSNTDSYEQYF. The full variable domain, its missing parts supplied by reference TRBV19 and TRBJ2-7, is DGGITQSPKYLFRKEGQNVTLSCEQNLNHDAMYWYRQDPGQGLRLIYYSQIVNDFQKGDIAEGYSVSREKKESFPLTVTSAQKNPTAFYLCASSMYSNTDSYEQYFGPGTRLTVT.

This rearrangement joins TRBV5-4 to TRBJ2-3, with 8 bases aligning to TRBD2. J was trimmed by 6 bases and V by 0 bases; bases with no gene match: 3. Germline V lookup: CDR1 SGHNT, CDR2 YYREEE (reference sequence). The CDR3 runs to 14 residues. This CDR3 reads CASSLVSSGDTQYF. The DNA for the CDR3 is TGTGCCAGCAGCTTGGTTTCTAGCGGGGATACGCAGTATTTT.